The 3 T cell receptor beta chains in this list originate from one sample, sequenced in a study of blood T cell repertoires in COVID-19 (dated by TCRdb to the early 2020s). The library relied on the immunoSEQ multiplex PCR assay. TCRdb re-hosts the immuneACCESS table, in-frame sequences only. Its copies lack some clones; in the studies checked, an unresolved V gene accounts for under half of them, and the cause for the rest is not known. For this sample there are roughly 260,000 clones; roughly four fifths appear just once. The ten biggest clones cover 4% to 5% of the sample. The sequenced sample was peripheral blood. Receptors were obtained from a woman aged 70-85 years with acute or convalescent COVID-19.

The chain employs TRBV6-6 and TRBJ2-1, with D tentatively TRBD2 (6 bases). Trimming took 4 bases from V and 8 from J, leaving 15 bases between them. This CDR3 contains 14 residues. In germline, CDR1 is MNHNY, CDR2 SVGAGI (reference sequence). In DNA, the CDR3 is TGTGCCAGCAGTTTGGGACTTCAAAGCGATGAGCAGTTCTTC. As protein: CASSLGLQSDEQFF.

The sample holds one count of this clone. CDR3 amino acids: CASSQLETPLGGEQFF. The CDR3 DNA is TGCGCCAGCAGCCAACTCGAGACACCGCTGGGGGGTGAGCAGTTCTTC. V usage is TRBV4-3 and J usage is TRBJ2-1, with a possible D match to TRBD2 (6 bases). Trimming left V 2 bases short and J 9 bases short, with 20 bases between. This CDR3 comprises 16 residues. Germline-derived CDR1 and CDR2 are LGHNA and YSLEER.

This chain joins TRBV9 and TRBJ2-3, with 8 positions matching TRBD2. V was clipped by 4 bases and J by 4 bases; unmatched bases: 8. This CDR3 is 15 amino acids long. From germline, CDR1 is SGDLS and CDR2 YYNGEE. The CDR3 sequence: CASSRIAGSADTQYF. In DNA form, the CDR3 reads TGTGCCAGCAGCCGAATAGCGGGGTCTGCAGATACGCAGTATTTT.